These T cell receptor beta chains were read from a single sample in a study of blood T cell repertoires in COVID-19. Here immunoSEQ multiplex PCR was the method, and the copy in TCRdb shows in-frame clones only, minus some. Found here are almost 250,000 clones, approximately 85% of them singletons; the top ten hold approximately 9.6%. The sample comprised PBMCs or T cells enriched from blood (not recorded which). Receptors originate from a woman aged 45-65 years with acute COVID-19. Both conserved end residues are part of each CDR3. A D gene is named only where the DNA matches it firmly. Part of the rows lack a size; the others show once, few, many or a class for expanded clones.

V: TRBV10-3
D: TRBD1
size: NA
CDR3: CATKGTGMNTEAFF

V: TRBV5-1
D: TRBD1
size: NA
CDR3: CASSRGTGGNTEAFF

V: TRBV11-2
D: NA
size: NA
CDR3: CASSQDSSGANVLTF

V: TRBV27
D: NA
size: NA
CDR3: CATGSDSGSPLHF

V: TRBV2
D: NA
size: NA
CDR3: CASSELGGEKLFF

V: TRBV9
D: TRBD1
size: NA
CDR3: CASSVGRDRQDYGYTF

V: TRBV5-5
D: NA
size: NA
CDR3: CASSFQGQNTEAFF

V: TRBV4-3
D: NA
size: NA
CDR3: CASSQAHRVNYGYTF

V: TRBV7-9
D: TRBD1
size: NA
CDR3: CASSFPQGPSTDTQYF

V: TRBV10-3
D: NA
size: NA
CDR3: CAISESVGLKGMNYGYTF

V: TRBV30
D: TRBD1
size: NA
CDR3: CAWSLQGDTEAFF

V: TRBV27
D: NA
size: NA
CDR3: CASSAHIQETQYF

V: TRBV30
D: TRBD1
size: NA
CDR3: CAWSGPGQITLPAKNIQYF

V: TRBV10-3
D: NA
size: once
CDR3: CAISESSVETQYF

V: TRBV7-8
D: NA
size: NA
CDR3: CASSLFGQSSGNTIYF

V: TRBV19
D: TRBD1
size: NA
CDR3: CASRGTGHQPQHF

V: TRBV4-3
D: TRBD1
size: NA
CDR3: CASSQGGQERDTQYF

V: TRBV11-2
D: NA
size: NA
CDR3: CASSISTVLDTEAFF

V: TRBV9
D: NA
size: few
CDR3: CASSTLSGVYNEQFF

V: TRBV27
D: NA
size: NA
CDR3: CASSSEIEAFF

V: TRBV19
D: NA
size: NA
CDR3: CASSPNRGGVNEQFF

V: TRBV29-1
D: NA
size: NA
CDR3: CSVRIGGARTTEAFF

V: TRBV7-8
D: NA
size: NA
CDR3: CASSLGGTGANVLTF

V: TRBV25-1
D: NA
size: NA
CDR3: CASRQNFEAFF

V: TRBV30
D: NA
size: once
CDR3: CAWDTGGKTQYF

V: TRBV7-9
D: TRBD1
size: NA
CDR3: CASSLAGQGRSGNTIYF

V: TRBV12-3/TRBV12-4
D: NA
size: NA
CDR3: CASSFGGYGYTF

V: TRBV7-2
D: TRBD2
size: NA
CDR3: CASSLPGGGAKNTQYF

V: TRBV30
D: NA
size: NA
CDR3: CAWRAGSNEQYF

V: TRBV27
D: NA
size: NA
CDR3: CASSFEGVGEKLFF

V: TRBV7-2
D: NA
size: once
CDR3: CASSSPLLGYEQYF

V: TRBV7-9
D: NA
size: NA
CDR3: CASSLAGANQPQHF

V: TRBV7-2
D: TRBD1
size: few
CDR3: CASSLPGGHTEAFF

V: TRBV11-2
D: NA
size: NA
CDR3: CASSLDGAPGGAFF

V: TRBV3-1/TRBV3-2
D: TRBD1
size: NA
CDR3: CASSPTGRQPQHF

V: TRBV9
D: TRBD1
size: NA
CDR3: CASSAKEGALQYF

V: TRBV18
D: NA
size: NA
CDR3: CASSLYDRYSNQPQHF

V: TRBV19
D: NA
size: NA
CDR3: CASRETVDLNEQFF

V: TRBV11-3
D: TRBD1
size: NA
CDR3: CASSRETGSTYEQFF

V: TRBV5-1
D: NA
size: NA
CDR3: CASSPYNGGTEAFF

V: TRBV2
D: NA
size: once
CDR3: CASSFGGARSTDTQYF